This T cell receptor beta chain was documented in a study of response to subunit inactivated influenza vaccine. Notes on the study in general: A suggestion made by the authors is that each seasonal influenza vaccination recruits few new T cells.

The V and J ends lost 2 bases and 3 bases respectively, with 10 bases between them. Germline V gene data show CDR1 as SQVTM and CDR2 as ANQGSEA. The CDR3 sequence is 13 residues long. TCRdb redid the calling of the RT-PCR reads with MiXCR, one entry per CDR3 protein. The top ten hold 5.5% to 8% of the sample, which has roughly 700,000 distinct CDR3 sequences, 11% to 15% seen once. Turning to this clonotype: The antigen is not known.

The specimen comprised PBMCs from blood, sampled less than 15 days before vaccination. The receptor was isolated from a man aged 45-65 years who received an inactivated influenza vaccine. The chain carries TRBV29-1 and TRBJ1-1, with D possibly TRBD1 on 5 matching bases. CDR3 loop: CSVEQGRDTEAFF. The CDR3, as DNA: TGCAGCGTTGAACAGGGCCGGGACACTGAAGCTTTCTTT.